This T cell receptor beta chain was profiled in a study of blood T cell repertoires in COVID-19. Germline values: CDR1 LGHNA, CDR2 YNFKEQ. J lost 6 bases, V lost 3 bases, and 8 bases had no gene match. The CDR3 spans 16 residues. Libraries were prepared by immunoSEQ multiplex PCR; TCRdb keeps only in-frame clonotypes and omits some of them. Of 180,000 or so clones listed, around 80% are singletons. The receptor was derived from a woman in her fifties or sixties in a cohort exposed to, infected with or recovered from COVID-19 (not recorded which). The chain employs TRBV4-2 and TRBJ2-3, with TRBD1 matching over 11 bases. Sequencing was performed on PBMCs or T cells enriched from blood (not recorded which). The CDR3 nucleotides read TGTGCCAGCAGCCAGGGACTGGGACAGGGGGAGGATACGCAGTATTTT. It encodes CASSQGLGQGEDTQYF.